Shown below are 18 T cell receptor beta chains from a single sample sequenced in a study of cytomegalovirus exposure and HLA in healthy donors. A multiplex PCR was run with 60 Vbeta primers and 13 Jbeta primers. TCRdb's copy holds only in-frame clones and misses some; the assay was immunoSEQ multiplex PCR. This sample has around 190,000 clones; 65% to 90% occur once, and the top ten carry more than 0.95%. Material: PBMCs. The receptor set was obtained from a girl aged 2-10 years in good health and CMV-seropositive.

The rearrangement uses TRBV5-1 and TRBJ2-5, with D unclear. Per the germline V gene, CDR1 is SGHRS and CDR2 is YFSETQ. Trimming pared 3 bases from V and 3 bases from J, leaving 18 bases between. The CDR3 sequence is 16 residues long. The CDR3 DNA reads as TGCGCCAGCAGCTCCTCCGTTCGAGCTGTAAAAGAGACCCAGTACTTC. It is translated as CASSSSVRAVKETQYF.

CDR3 DNA: TGTGCCAGCATTAGCGGGACTGGTGAGCAGTTCTTC. Encoded protein: CASISGTGEQFF. The rearrangement uses TRBV6-1 and TRBJ2-1, with 8 bases matching TRBD2. The CDR3 consists of 12 residues. CDR1 and CDR2 from the germline V gene are MNHNS and SASEGT. J lost 9 bases, V lost 7 bases, and 5 bases had no gene match.

This sequence joins TRBV12-5 and TRBJ2-3; TRBD2 matches 11 bases. CDR1 and CDR2 from the germline V gene are LGHNT and FRNRAP. This CDR3 is 15 amino acids long. Trimming cost V 1 base and J 8 bases; bases outside gene matches: 5. CDR3 region: CASGLGLAGGGTQYF. The DNA of the CDR3 is TGTGCTAGTGGTTTGGGTCTAGCGGGGGGCGGTACGCAGTATTTT.

The chain joins TRBV7-8 to TRBJ2-7, with TRBD1 matching 7 bases. V shed 5 bases, J shed 3 bases, and the junction held 4 bases outside the gene matches. In germline, CDR1 is SGHVS, CDR2 FQNEAQ. The CDR3 length is 13 residues. CDR3 sequence reads: CASSLTGVYEQYF. In DNA form, the CDR3 reads TGTGCCAGCAGCCTCACAGGGGTCTACGAGCAGTACTTC.

The chain employs TRBV7-2 and TRBJ2-7, with D possibly TRBD2 on 6 matching bases. V was trimmed by 5 bases and J by 3 bases, leaving 26 bases between them. CDR3 length: 18 amino acids. The germline V gene has CDR1 SGHTA and CDR2 FQGNSA. CDR3 amino acids: CASSPSTGLNAHFYEQYF. Written as DNA, the CDR3 is TGTGCCAGCAGCCCGAGCACGGGACTGAACGCCCACTTCTACGAGCAGTACTTC.

The V call is TRBV15, the J call TRBJ2-1, with 12 bases lining up with TRBD2. Looked up from germline, CDR1 is LNHNV and CDR2 is YYDKDF (reference sequence). This CDR3 is built from 16 residues. J gave up 7 bases and V 3 bases, and 7 bases lay outside the gene matches. The CDR3 spells CATSRVLTSGSNEQFF. The CDR3 DNA reads TGTGCCACCAGCAGGGTCTTGACTAGCGGGAGTAATGAGCAGTTCTTC. Full variable domain (rest looked up from reference TRBV15 and TRBJ2-1): DAMVIQNPRYQVTQFGKPVTLSCSQTLNHNVMYWYQQKSSQAPKLLFHYYDKDFNNEADTPDNFQSRRPNTSFCFLDIRSPGLGDTAMYLCATSRVLTSGSNEQFFGPGTRLTVL.

The chain is built from TRBV19 and TRBJ1-5; 9 nucleotides match TRBD1. The V and J ends lost 4 bases and 7 bases, in that order; junction bases with no gene match: 5. Germline CDR1 LNHDA, CDR2 SQIVND (reference sequence). This CDR3 contains 14 residues. Written as DNA, the CDR3 is TGTGCCAGTAGTAAAGACAGGGGGGTCCAGCCCCAGCATTTT. The encoded protein is CASSKDRGVQPQHF.

In its sample, this clone was seen once. The gene calls are TRBV7-6 and TRBJ2-1; TRBD2 is a possible D gene (6 bases). Germline V gives CDR1 SGHVS, CDR2 FNYEAQ. The CDR3 is 13 amino acids. Trimming removed 0 bases from V and 6 bases from J, with 6 bases in between. CDR3 DNA: TGTGCCAGCAGCTTAGCGGGGGGCAATGAGCAGTTCTTC. Translating it yields CASSLAGGNEQFF. The full variable domain, rest sourced from reference TRBV7-6 and TRBJ2-1, is GAGVSQSPRYKVTKRGQDVALRCDPISGHVSLYWYRQALGQGPEFLTYFNYEAQQDKSGLPNDRFSAERPEGSISTLTIQRTEQRDSAMYRCASSLAGGNEQFFGPGTRLTVL.

This clone was found once. The chain recombines TRBV6-5 with TRBJ1-5; the D gene is possibly TRBD1 (5 bases). This CDR3 region has 14 residues. Trimming cost V 8 bases and J 2 bases, with 13 bases left between them. Germline V CDR1 and CDR2: MNHEY, SVGAGI. CDR3 loop: CASLTDRGNQPQHF. CDR3 DNA: TGTGCCAGCTTGACAGATCGTGGCAATCAGCCCCAGCATTTT.

This clone occurred a few times. The chain joins TRBV7-8 to TRBJ2-1; TRBD2 agrees at 7 bases. V gave up 5 bases and J gave up 0 bases; unmatched junction bases: 4. Germline V gives CDR1 SGHVS, CDR2 FQNEAQ. This CDR3 region has 15 residues. DNA for the CDR3: TGTGCCAGCAGCCAACTAGCGTACTCCTACAATGAGCAGTTCTTC. Translating it yields CASSQLAYSYNEQFF.

The gene calls are TRBV4-2 and TRBJ2-3; possible D gene TRBD2, 6 bases. This CDR3 comprises 17 residues. In germline, CDR1 is LGHNA, CDR2 YNFKEQ. V was clipped by 4 bases and J by 2 bases, with 19 bases between them. CDR3 protein: CASSRTSLAPITDTQYF. The CDR3 DNA reads TGTGCCAGCAGCCGAACCTCCCTAGCGCCGATCACAGATACGCAGTATTTT.

The chain employs TRBV5-5 and TRBJ1-1, with D hard to call. The CDR3 extends over 13 amino acids. V gave up 6 bases and J gave up 4 bases, with 13 bases separating them. The V gene's germline CDR1 is SGHKS and CDR2 YYEKEE (reference sequence). CDR3 loop: CASTSAGTTEAFF. The CDR3 coding sequence is TGTGCCAGCACTTCGGCAGGTACCACTGAAGCTTTCTTT.

This clone was seen only once. The chain couples TRBV7-6 to TRBJ2-1; TRBD2 agrees at 9 bases. The CDR3 is 16 amino acids. The ends lost 1 base at V and 2 bases at J; junction bases unmatched: 3. The germline V gene encodes CDR1 SGHVS and CDR2 FNYEAQ. DNA for the CDR3: TGTGCCAGCAGCTTAGGAGGCGGGAGGGCCTACAATGAGCAGTTCTTC. Translated: CASSLGGGRAYNEQFF.

The chain recombines TRBV11-3 with TRBJ2-2, with TRBD2 matching over 7 bases. V was clipped by 1 base and J by 6 bases; unmatched bases: 5. The CDR3 contains 15 residues. Germline CDR1 SGHNT, CDR2 YENEEA. CDR3 sequence (DNA): TGTGCCAGCAGCTTAGCCGGGGGAGGGGCCGGGGAGCTGTTTTTT. Translated: CASSLAGGGAGELFF.

V usage is TRBV25-1 and J usage is TRBJ1-2; possibly TRBD1 for D (5 bases). The CDR3 sequence is 17 residues long. Germline values: CDR1 MGHDK, CDR2 SYGVNS. V was pared by 1 base and J by 2 bases, with 17 bases between. CDR3 sequence (DNA): TGTGCCAGCAGTGAATTGTCAACAGGAGATTGGAACTATGGCTACACCTTC. It specifies CASSELSTGDWNYGYTF.

The V and J genes are TRBV19 and TRBJ2-7, with D hard to call. CDR1 and CDR2 from the germline V gene are LNHDA and SQIVND (reference sequence). There are 13 residues in the CDR3. Trimming removed 6 bases at V and 3 bases at J, with 12 bases between. The CDR3 region is CASRSSLLYEQYF. CDR3 nucleotides: TGTGCCAGTAGGTCGAGCCTCCTCTACGAGCAGTACTTC.

This chain connects TRBV5-4 to TRBJ2-5; TRBD2 agrees at 8 bases. The J call is doubtful: the DNA matches TRBJ2-7 better. Germline V gives CDR1 SGHNT, CDR2 YYREEE (reference sequence). The length of the CDR3 is 14 residues. As DNA, the CDR3 is TGTGCCAGCAGCACCGGGACTAGCTCCTACGAGCAGTACTTC. This codes for CASSTGTSSYEQYF.

For the CDR3, the DNA is TGTGCCAGCAGAAATAGCGGCTACAATGAGCAGTTCTTC. Translating gives CASRNSGYNEQFF. The J gene is TRBJ2-1, the V gene TRBV2; the D gene is possibly TRBD2 (6 bases). This CDR3 is built from 13 residues. The germline V and J ends were trimmed by 6 bases and 3 bases, with 9 bases remaining between them. Germline lookup yields CDR1 SNHLY and CDR2 FYNNEI.